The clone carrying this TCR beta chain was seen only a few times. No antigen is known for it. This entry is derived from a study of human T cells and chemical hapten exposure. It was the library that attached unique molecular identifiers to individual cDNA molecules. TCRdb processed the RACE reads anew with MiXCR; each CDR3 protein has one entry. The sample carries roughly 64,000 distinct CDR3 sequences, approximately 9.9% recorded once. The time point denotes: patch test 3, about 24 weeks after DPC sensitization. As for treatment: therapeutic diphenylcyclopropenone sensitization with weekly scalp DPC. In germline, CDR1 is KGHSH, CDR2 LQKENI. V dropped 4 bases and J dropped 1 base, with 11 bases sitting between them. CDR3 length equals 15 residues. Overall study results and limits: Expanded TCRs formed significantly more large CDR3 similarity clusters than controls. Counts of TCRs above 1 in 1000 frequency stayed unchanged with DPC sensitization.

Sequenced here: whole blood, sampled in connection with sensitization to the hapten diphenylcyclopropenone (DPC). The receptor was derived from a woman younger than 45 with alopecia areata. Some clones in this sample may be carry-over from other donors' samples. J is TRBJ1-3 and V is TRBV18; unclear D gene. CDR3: CASSQSRGSGNTIYF. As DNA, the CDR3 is TGTGCCAGCTCACAAAGCAGAGGGTCTGGAAACACCATATATTTT. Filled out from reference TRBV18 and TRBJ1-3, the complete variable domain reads NAGVMQNPRHLVRRRGQEARLRCSPMKGHSHVYWYRQLPEEGLKFMVYLQKENIIDESGMPKERFSAEFPKEGPSILRIQQVVRGDSAAYFCASSQSRGSGNTIYFGEGSWLTVV.